There are a few counts of the clone carrying this T cell receptor (beta chain). Its antigen is not known. The study ran its PCR with 60 Vbeta and 13 Jbeta primers. The assay was immunoSEQ multiplex PCR, and TCRdb's table has in-frame clones only and misses some. The data hold some 120,000 clones, with roughly four fifths observed a single time. The data stem from a study of cytomegalovirus exposure and HLA in healthy donors. General study findings and limits: Altogether, 160 or so TCR beta chains were recorded as cytomegalovirus-associated. TCR beta V segments were, for the most part, productive about 90% or about 30% of the time in an earlier analysis.

Germline V gene sequence: CDR1 SGHDN, CDR2 FVKESK. This CDR3 has 14 amino acids. Trimming stripped 8 bases from V and 2 bases from J, with 15 bases between. The sample was PBMCs. The chain is built from TRBV14 and TRBJ1-2; tentative D call: TRBD1 (6 bases). The receptor's source is a woman aged 50 to 60 in good health and CMV-seropositive. Here the CDR3 DNA reads TGTGCCAGCTCCCCTGCGGGGGGCAACTATGGCTACACCTTC. Its translation: CASSPAGGNYGYTF.